This T cell receptor (beta chain) was identified in a study of T cells in localized non-small cell lung cancer. Notes on the study in general: Sequencing covered just one tumor region, so heterogeneity cannot be ruled out. Uninvolved adjacent lung had the highest recorded T cell clonality, with tumor below it. Detection in adjacent lung was observed for a median roughly 62 of the top 100 tumor clones.

Notes on this clone: Its antigen is not known.

Profiled with immunoSEQ multiplex PCR; TCRdb holds only in-frame clones, not every one. The table has roughly 34,000 clones, about nine tenths seen once; the top ten hold 4% to 5%. The V end was cut by 0 bases, the J end by 6 bases, with 12 bases between. Per germline, CDR1 GTSNPN and CDR2 SVGIG (reference sequence). This CDR3 contains 14 residues. The V call is TRBV30, the J call TRBJ2-1; no clear D gene. The specimen was peripheral blood, collected before any cancer treatment. The origin of this receptor is a male donor older than 55 with stage III lung adenocarcinoma. The CDR3 DNA is TGTGCCTGGAGTGTACAAGCTCTAGGCAATGAGCAGTTCTTC. Residues: CAWSVQALGNEQFF.